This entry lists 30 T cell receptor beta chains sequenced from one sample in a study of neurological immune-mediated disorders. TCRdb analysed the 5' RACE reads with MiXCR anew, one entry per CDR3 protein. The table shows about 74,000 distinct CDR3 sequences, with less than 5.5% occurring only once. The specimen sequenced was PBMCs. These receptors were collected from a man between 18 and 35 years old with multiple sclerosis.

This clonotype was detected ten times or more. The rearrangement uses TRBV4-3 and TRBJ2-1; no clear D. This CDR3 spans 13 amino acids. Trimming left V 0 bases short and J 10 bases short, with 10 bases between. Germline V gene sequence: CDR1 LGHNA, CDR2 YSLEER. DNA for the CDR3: TGCGCCAGCAGCCAAGATAGGCGCGGCGAGCAGTTCTTC. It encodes CASSQDRRGEQFF.

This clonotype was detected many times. CDR3 sequence: CASSFESRTGETAQGNQPQHF. The DNA for the CDR3 is TGTGCCAGCAGCTTTGAGAGCCGGACAGGGGAAACAGCACAGGGCAATCAGCCCCAGCATTTT. J is TRBJ1-5 and V is TRBV5-5; TRBD1 agrees at 9 bases. This CDR3 is 21 amino acids long. Looked up from germline, CDR1 is SGHKS and CDR2 is YYEKEE (reference sequence). V shed 2 bases, J shed 2 bases, and the junction held 20 bases outside the gene matches.

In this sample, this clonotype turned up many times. In DNA, the CDR3 is TGCAGTGCCCTCGAGGCTCGGGGGCCCACAGATACGCAGTATTTT. Translating gives CSALEARGPTDTQYF. J is TRBJ2-3 and V is TRBV20-1; D possibly matches TRBD1 or TRBD2 (6 bases each). Germline CDR1 reads DFQATT; CDR2 reads SNEGSKA (reference sequence). Trimming removed 6 bases at V and 2 bases at J, with 18 bases between. The CDR3 sequence is 15 residues long.

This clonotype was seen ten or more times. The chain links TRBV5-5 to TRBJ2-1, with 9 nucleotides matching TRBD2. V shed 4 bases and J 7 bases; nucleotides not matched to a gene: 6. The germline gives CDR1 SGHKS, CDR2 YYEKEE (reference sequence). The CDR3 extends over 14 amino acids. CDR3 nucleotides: TGTGCCAGCAGCCCAGGACTAGCGAAGAATGAGCAGTTCTTC. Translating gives CASSPGLAKNEQFF.

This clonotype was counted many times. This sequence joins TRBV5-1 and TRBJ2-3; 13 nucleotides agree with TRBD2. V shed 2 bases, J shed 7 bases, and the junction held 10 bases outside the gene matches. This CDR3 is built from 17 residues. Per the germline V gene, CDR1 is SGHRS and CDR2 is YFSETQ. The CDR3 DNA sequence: TGCGCCAGCAGCTTCACTAGCGGGGGGGCCGAGTCATATACGCAGTATTTT. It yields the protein CASSFTSGGAESYTQYF.

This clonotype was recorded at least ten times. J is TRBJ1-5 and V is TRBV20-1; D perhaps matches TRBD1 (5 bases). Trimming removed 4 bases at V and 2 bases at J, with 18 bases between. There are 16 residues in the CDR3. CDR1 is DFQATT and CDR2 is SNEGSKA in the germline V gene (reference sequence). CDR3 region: CSATQYKGTRNQPQHF. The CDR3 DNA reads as TGCAGTGCTACCCAATACAAGGGGACCCGCAATCAGCCCCAGCATTTT.

The CDR3 region is CASSLQSQETQYF. CDR3 sequence (DNA): TGTGCCAGCAGCTTACAAAGCCAAGAGACCCAGTACTTC. The rearrangement joins TRBV7-2 to TRBJ2-5; unclear D gene. The CDR3 has 13 residues. Per germline, CDR1 SGHTA and CDR2 FQGNSA. Trimming pared 2 bases from V and 1 base from J, leaving 5 bases between.

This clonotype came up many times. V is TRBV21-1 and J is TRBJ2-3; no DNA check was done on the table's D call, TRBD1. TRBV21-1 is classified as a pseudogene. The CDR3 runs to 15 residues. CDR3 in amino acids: CASSKEGQGTDTQYF. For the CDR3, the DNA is TGTGCCAGCAGCAAAGAGGGACAGGGGACAGATACGCAGTATTTT.

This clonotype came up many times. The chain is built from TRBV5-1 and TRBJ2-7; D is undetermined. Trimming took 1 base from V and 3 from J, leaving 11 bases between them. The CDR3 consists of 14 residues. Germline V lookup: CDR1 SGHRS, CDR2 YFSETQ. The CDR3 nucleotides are TGCGCCAGCAGCTTGTCCGGCACTGACTACGAGCAGTACTTC. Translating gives CASSLSGTDYEQYF.

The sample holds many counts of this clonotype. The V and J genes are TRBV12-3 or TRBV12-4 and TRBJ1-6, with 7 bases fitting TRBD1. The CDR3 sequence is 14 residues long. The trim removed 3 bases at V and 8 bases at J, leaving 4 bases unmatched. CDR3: CASSLSGGHSPLHF. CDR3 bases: TGTGCCAGCAGTTTGTCAGGGGGTCATTCACCCCTCCACTTT.

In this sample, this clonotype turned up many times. DNA of the CDR3: TGTGCCAGCAGTCCGGCGGGACAGGGAGCCTACAATGAGCAGTTCTTC. It yields the protein CASSPAGQGAYNEQFF. The chain joins TRBV27 to TRBJ2-1, with 9 nucleotides matching TRBD1. The CDR3 has 16 residues. Germline loops: CDR1 MNHEY, CDR2 SMNVEV (reference sequence). V shed 5 bases, J shed 2 bases, and the junction held 7 bases outside the gene matches.

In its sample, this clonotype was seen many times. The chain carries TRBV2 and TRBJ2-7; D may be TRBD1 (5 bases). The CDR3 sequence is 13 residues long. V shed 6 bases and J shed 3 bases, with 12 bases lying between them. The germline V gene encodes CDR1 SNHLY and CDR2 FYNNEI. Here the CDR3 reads CASSNSGHYEQYF. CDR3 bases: TGTGCCAGCAGCAATTCAGGGCACTACGAGCAGTACTTC.

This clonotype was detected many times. The CDR3 bases are TGCGCCAGCAGTCAGGGGGCGAAATCCGAGCAGTACTTC. Its protein product is CASSQGAKSEQYF. The chain is built from TRBV4-3 and TRBJ2-7; TRBD1 agrees at 8 bases. The germline V gene has CDR1 LGHNA and CDR2 YSLEER. This CDR3 is 13 amino acids long. J was trimmed by 6 bases and V by 6 bases; bases with no gene match: 7.

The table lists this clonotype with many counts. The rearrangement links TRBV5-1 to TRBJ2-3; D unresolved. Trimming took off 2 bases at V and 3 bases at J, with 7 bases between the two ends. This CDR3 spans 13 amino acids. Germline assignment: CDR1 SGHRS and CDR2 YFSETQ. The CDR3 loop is CASSFLGTDTQYF. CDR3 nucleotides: TGCGCCAGCAGCTTTCTAGGGACAGATACGCAGTATTTT.

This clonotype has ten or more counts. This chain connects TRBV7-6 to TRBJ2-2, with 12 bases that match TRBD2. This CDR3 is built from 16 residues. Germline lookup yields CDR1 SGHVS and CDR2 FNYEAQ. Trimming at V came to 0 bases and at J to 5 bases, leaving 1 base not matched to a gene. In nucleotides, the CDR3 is TGTGCCAGCAGCTTAGCTCTAGCGGGAGGGACCGGGGAGCTGTTTTTT. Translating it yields CASSLALAGGTGELFF.

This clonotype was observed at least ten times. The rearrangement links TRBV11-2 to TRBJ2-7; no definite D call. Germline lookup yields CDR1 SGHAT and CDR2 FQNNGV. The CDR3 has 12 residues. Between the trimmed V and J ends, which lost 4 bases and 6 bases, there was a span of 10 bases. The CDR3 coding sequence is TGTGCCAGCAGCTATGCCTGGGTCGAGCAGTACTTC. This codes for CASSYAWVEQYF.

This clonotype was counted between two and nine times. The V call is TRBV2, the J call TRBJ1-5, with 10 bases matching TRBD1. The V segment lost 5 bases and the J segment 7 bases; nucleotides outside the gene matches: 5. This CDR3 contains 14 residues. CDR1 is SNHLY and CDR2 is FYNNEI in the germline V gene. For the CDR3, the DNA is TGTGCCAGCAGTATGACAGGGGGCGGACAGCCCCAGCATTTT. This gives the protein CASSMTGGGQPQHF.

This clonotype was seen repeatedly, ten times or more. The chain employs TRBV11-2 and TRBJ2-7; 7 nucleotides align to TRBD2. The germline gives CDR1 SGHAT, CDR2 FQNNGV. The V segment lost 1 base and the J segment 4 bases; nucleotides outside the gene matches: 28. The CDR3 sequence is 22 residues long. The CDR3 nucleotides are TGTGCCAGCAGCTTAGGTGGTCCGTGGGGGACTACAAAGTCCCAGAGCCATTACGAGCAGTACTTC. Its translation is CASSLGGPWGTTKSQSHYEQYF. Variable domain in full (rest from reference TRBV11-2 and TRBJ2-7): EAGVAQSPRYKIIEKRQSVAFWCNPISGHATLYWYQQILGQGPKLLIQFQNNGVVDDSQLPKDRFSAERLKGVDSTLKIQPAKLEDSAVYLCASSLGGPWGTTKSQSHYEQYFGPGTRLTVT.

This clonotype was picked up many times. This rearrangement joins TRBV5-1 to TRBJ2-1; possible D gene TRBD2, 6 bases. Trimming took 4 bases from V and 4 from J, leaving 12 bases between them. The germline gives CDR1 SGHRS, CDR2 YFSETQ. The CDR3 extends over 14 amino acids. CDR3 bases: TGCGCCAGCAGCCCCACGGGAGCTTACAATGAGCAGTTCTTC. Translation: CASSPTGAYNEQFF.

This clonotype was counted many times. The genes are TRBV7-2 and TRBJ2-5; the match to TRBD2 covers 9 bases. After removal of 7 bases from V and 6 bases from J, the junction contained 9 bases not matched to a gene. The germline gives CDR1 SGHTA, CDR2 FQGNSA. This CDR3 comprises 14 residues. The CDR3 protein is CASMPAGGRKTQYF. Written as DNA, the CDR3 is TGTGCCAGCATGCCAGCGGGAGGTCGGAAGACCCAGTACTTC.

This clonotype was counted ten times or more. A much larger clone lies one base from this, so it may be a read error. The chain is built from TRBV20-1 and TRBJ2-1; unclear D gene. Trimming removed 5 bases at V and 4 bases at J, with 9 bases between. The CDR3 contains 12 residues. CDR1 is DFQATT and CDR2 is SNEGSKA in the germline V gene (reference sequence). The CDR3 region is CSAPSVYNEQFF. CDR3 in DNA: TGCAGTGCTCCCAGCGTTTACAATGAGCAGTTCTTC.

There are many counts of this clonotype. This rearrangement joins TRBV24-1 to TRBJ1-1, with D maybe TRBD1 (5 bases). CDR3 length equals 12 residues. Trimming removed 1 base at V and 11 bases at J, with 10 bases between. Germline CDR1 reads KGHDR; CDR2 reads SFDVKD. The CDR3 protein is CATSDFWGRAFF. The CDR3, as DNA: TGTGCCACCAGTGATTTCTGGGGACGGGCTTTCTTT.

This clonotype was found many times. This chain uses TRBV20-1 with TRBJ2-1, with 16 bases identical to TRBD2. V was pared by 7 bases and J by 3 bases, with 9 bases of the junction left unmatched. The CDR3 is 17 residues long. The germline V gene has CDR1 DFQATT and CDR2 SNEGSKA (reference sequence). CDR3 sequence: CSDKGLAGGPNYNEQFF. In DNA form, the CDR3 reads TGCAGTGACAAGGGACTAGCGGGAGGGCCTAACTACAATGAGCAGTTCTTC.

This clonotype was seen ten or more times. Written as DNA, the CDR3 is TGTGCCAGCAGCTTGCTAAGGGACGTCCAGAACGGGGAGCTGTTTTTT. Translated, it gives CASSLLRDVQNGELFF. The chain couples TRBV5-6 to TRBJ2-2; D could derive from TRBD1 or TRBD2 (5 bases each). V shed 1 base and J shed 7 bases, with 17 bases lying between them. This CDR3 has 16 residues. Germline assignment: CDR1 SGHDT and CDR2 YYEEEE.

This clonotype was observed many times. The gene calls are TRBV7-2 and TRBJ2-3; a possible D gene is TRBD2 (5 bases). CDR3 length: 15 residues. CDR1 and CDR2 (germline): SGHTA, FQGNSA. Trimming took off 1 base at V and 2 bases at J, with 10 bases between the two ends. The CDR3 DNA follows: TGTGCCAGCAGCTTAGGGACTTACCCCACAGATACGCAGTATTTT. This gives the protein CASSLGTYPTDTQYF.

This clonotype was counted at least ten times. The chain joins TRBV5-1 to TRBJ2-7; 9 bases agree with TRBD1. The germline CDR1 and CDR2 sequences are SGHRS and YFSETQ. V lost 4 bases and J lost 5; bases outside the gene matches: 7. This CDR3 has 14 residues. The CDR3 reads CASSLRQGGNEQYF. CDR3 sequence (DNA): TGCGCCAGCAGCCTCCGACAGGGGGGAAACGAGCAGTACTTC.

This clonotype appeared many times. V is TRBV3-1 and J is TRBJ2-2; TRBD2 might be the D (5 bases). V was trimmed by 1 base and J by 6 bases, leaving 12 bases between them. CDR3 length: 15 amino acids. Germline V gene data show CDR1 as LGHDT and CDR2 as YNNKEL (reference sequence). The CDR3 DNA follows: TGTGCCAGCAGCCAAGTCTCTCCGAGGGCCGGGGAGCTGTTTTTT. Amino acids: CASSQVSPRAGELFF.

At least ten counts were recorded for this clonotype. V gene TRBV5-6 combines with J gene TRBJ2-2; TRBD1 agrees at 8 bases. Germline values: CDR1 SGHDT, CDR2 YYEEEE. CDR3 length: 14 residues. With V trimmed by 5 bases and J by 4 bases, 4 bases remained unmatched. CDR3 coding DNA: TGTGCCAGCAGGACAGGGGCTTTCACCGGGGAGCTGTTTTTT. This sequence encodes CASRTGAFTGELFF.

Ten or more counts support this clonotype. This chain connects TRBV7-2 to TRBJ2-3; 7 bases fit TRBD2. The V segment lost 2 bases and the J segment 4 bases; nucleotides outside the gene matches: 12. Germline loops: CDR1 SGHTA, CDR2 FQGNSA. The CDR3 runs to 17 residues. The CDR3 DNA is TGTGCCAGCAGCTTAAGAGGCGGGAGATTAGTGGCAGATACGCAGTATTTT. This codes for CASSLRGGRLVADTQYF.

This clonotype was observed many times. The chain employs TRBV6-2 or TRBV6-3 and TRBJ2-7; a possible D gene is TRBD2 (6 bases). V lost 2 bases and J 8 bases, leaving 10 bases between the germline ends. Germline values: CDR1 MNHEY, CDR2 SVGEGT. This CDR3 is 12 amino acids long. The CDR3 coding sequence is TGTGCCAGCAGTTACGGTCTAGCGCAGCAGTACTTC. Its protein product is CASSYGLAQQYF.